One sample yielded the 15 T cell receptor beta chains listed below, sequenced in a study of shared clonotypes between healthy human individuals. The protocol was immunoSEQ multiplex PCR, while the TCRdb copy is restricted to in-frame clones and leaves out a portion. The sample shows some 95,000 clones, around 68% of them seen only once. Sequences were obtained from memory CD8+ T cells sorted from blood. Subset specified: CD45RO+ cells pooled with CCR7-negative TemRA cells. The source of these receptors is a man between 25 and 39 years old in good health.

This clone appeared a few times. The genes are TRBV2 and TRBJ2-2, with 8 bases aligning to TRBD2. Germline lookup yields CDR1 SNHLY and CDR2 FYNNEI. J lost 1 base, V lost 8 bases, and 9 bases had no gene match. The CDR3 is made up of 16 amino acids. The CDR3 protein is CASHRLAQGNTGELFF. DNA of the CDR3: TGTGCCAGCCACAGACTAGCGCAAGGGAACACCGGGGAGCTGTTTTTT.

This clone was counted a few times. J is TRBJ1-5 and V is TRBV25-1, with D tentatively TRBD1 (5 bases). CDR1 and CDR2 (germline): MGHDK, SYGVNS. The CDR3 loop spans 14 amino acids. V lost 6 bases and J lost 5, with 14 bases in between. CDR3 region: CASRNAGLYQPQHF. CDR3 nucleotides: TGTGCCAGCAGAAATGCAGGGCTCTATCAGCCCCAGCATTTT. The full variable domain, with the rest looked up from reference TRBV25-1 and TRBJ1-5, is EADIYQTPRYLVIGTGKKITLECSQTMGHDKMYWYQQDPGMELHLIHYSYGVNSTEKGDLSSESTVSRIRTEHFPLTLESARPSHTSQYLCASRNAGLYQPQHFGDGTRLSIL.

This clone was counted a few times. The chain employs TRBV9 and TRBJ2-3, with TRBD2 matching over 7 bases. V trimming: 3 bases; J trimming: 4 bases; junction bases outside the gene matches: 2. Germline CDR1 SGDLS, CDR2 YYNGEE. The CDR3 sequence is 13 residues long. The DNA of the CDR3 is TGTGCCAGCAGCGCCACTAGCGCAGATACGCAGTATTTT. This translates into CASSATSADTQYF.

The chain recombines TRBV5-6 with TRBJ2-1, with a weak D call TRBD1 (6 bases). This CDR3 is built from 14 residues. V gave up 3 bases and J gave up 10 bases, with 17 bases separating them. Germline lookup yields CDR1 SGHDT and CDR2 YYEEEE. CDR3 loop: CASSSLQGSREQFF. The CDR3 DNA reads as TGTGCCAGCAGCTCCTTGCAGGGGTCCAGGGAGCAGTTCTTC.

The chain employs TRBV4-3 and TRBJ2-1, with a possible D match to TRBD1 (5 bases). Trimming took off 3 bases at V and 0 bases at J, with 9 bases between the two ends. CDR3 size: 15 residues. CDR1 is LGHNA, CDR2 YSLEER, per germline. This chain's CDR3 is CASSHPDSSYNEQFF. DNA of the CDR3: TGCGCCAGCAGCCATCCCGACAGCTCCTACAATGAGCAGTTCTTC.

The V and J genes are TRBV18 and TRBJ1-2; TRBD1 might be the D (6 bases). Looked up from germline, CDR1 is KGHSH and CDR2 is LQKENI. The CDR3 extends over 14 amino acids. V gave up 8 bases and J gave up 0 bases, with 13 bases separating them. The CDR3: CASSRDTTNYGYTF. The CDR3 DNA follows: TGTGCCAGCAGCCGGGACACCACTAACTATGGCTACACCTTC.

This clone is medium-sized by share. This rearrangement joins TRBV19 to TRBJ2-1; 7 bases line up with TRBD2. The V segment lost 1 base and the J segment 9 bases; nucleotides outside the gene matches: 9. The germline V gene has CDR1 LNHDA and CDR2 SQIVND (reference sequence). The CDR3 is made up of 15 amino acids. CDR3 coding DNA: TGTGCCAGTAGTATAGGACTAGCCCTTTCTCTTGAGCAGTTCTTC. Its protein is CASSIGLALSLEQFF.

This rearrangement joins TRBV5-4 to TRBJ2-5; D is possibly TRBD1 (6 bases). The CDR3 has 16 amino acids. V was pared by 4 bases and J by 5 bases, with 21 bases between. Per germline, CDR1 SGHNT and CDR2 YYREEE (reference sequence). This chain's CDR3 is CASSPGDTTAVETQYF. CDR3 bases: TGTGCCAGCAGCCCTGGGGACACCACGGCGGTGGAGACCCAGTACTTC.

This clone has just a few counts. The V and J genes are TRBV23-1 and TRBJ1-2, with 12 bases fitting TRBD1. TRBV23-1 has ORF status, its function being uncertain. The CDR3 consists of 14 residues. J was trimmed by 8 bases and V by 3 bases; bases with no gene match: 4. CDR3 coding DNA: TGCGCCAGCAGTCATTCCGGGACAGGGGGCGGCTACACCTTC. Its protein product is CASSHSGTGGGYTF.

The V gene is TRBV19, the J gene TRBJ1-5; no firm D call. The germline V and J ends were trimmed by 6 bases and 7 bases, with 16 bases remaining between them. Germline CDR1 and CDR2: LNHDA and SQIVND (reference sequence). CDR3 length: 14 amino acids. The CDR3 sequence is CASRFAPGGQPQHF. CDR3 in DNA: TGTGCCAGTAGATTTGCCCCCGGAGGGCAGCCCCAGCATTTT.

This clone was seen many times. The chain recombines TRBV6-6 with TRBJ2-5; no clear D. V lost 2 bases, J lost 14 bases, and 15 bases lay in between. CDR1 is MNHNY and CDR2 is SVGAGI in the germline V gene (reference sequence). The CDR3 length is 12 residues. The CDR3 loop is CASSYAPPLLYF. CDR3 nucleotide sequence: TGTGCCAGCAGTTACGCCCCCCCGCTCCTATACTTC.

Concerning this clone itself: Possible read error: a much larger clone is one base away. The rearrangement links TRBV6-1 to TRBJ2-7; a weak D match, TRBD2 (5 bases). This CDR3 spans 15 amino acids. Germline V lookup: CDR1 MNHNS, CDR2 SASEGT. For the CDR3, the DNA is TGTGCCAGCAATGAAAGCCCGGACTCCCCCTACGAGCAGTACTTC. It specifies CASNESPDSPYEQYF.

The chain recombines TRBV28 with TRBJ2-5, with 15 positions matching TRBD2. Germline assignment: CDR1 MDHEN and CDR2 SYDVKM. This CDR3 is 17 amino acids long. V lost 5 bases and J lost 2; bases outside the gene matches: 6. The CDR3 DNA is TGTGCCAGCAGTAACCCGGGACTAGCGGGAGGACAAGAGACCCAGTACTTC. Its translation is CASSNPGLAGGQETQYF.

J is TRBJ1-2 and V is TRBV11-2; 8 nucleotides agree with TRBD1. The CDR3 sequence is 13 residues long. Per germline, CDR1 SGHAT and CDR2 FQNNGV. V shed 5 bases, J shed 6 bases, and the junction held 5 bases outside the gene matches. The CDR3 bases are TGTGCCAGCAGCCGCGGACAGGGCCATGGCTACACCTTC. Amino acids: CASSRGQGHGYTF.

The chain has TRBV9 and TRBJ2-7; 8 bases agree with TRBD1. This CDR3 comprises 14 residues. Germline trimming cut 2 bases from V and 5 bases from J; bases unmatched to any gene: 6. Germline assignment: CDR1 SGDLS and CDR2 YYNGEE. This chain's CDR3 is CASSVGQGSDEQYF. CDR3 DNA sequence: TGTGCCAGCAGCGTTGGACAGGGTAGCGACGAGCAGTACTTC.